These 27 T cell receptor beta chains were sequenced from one sample in a study of blood T cells in healthy people across ages. A second PCR, run for roughly 7 to 12 cycles, used a sample-barcoded 5' primer plus a J-beta primer mix. In TCRdb, the 5' RACE reads were re-called with MiXCR into one record per CDR3 protein. The table has approximately 940,000 distinct CDR3 sequences, around 48% seen once; the top ten hold about an eighth. Sample: blood. Receptors originate from a man between 25 and 39 years old in good health.

The chain has TRBV7-9 and TRBJ1-3; a possible D gene is TRBD1 (6 bases). With 5 bases removed from V and 5 bases from J, the gap between germline ends came to 13 bases. This CDR3 region has 14 residues. Germline V CDR1 and CDR2: SEHNR, FQNEAQ (reference sequence). Written as DNA, the CDR3 is TGTGCCAGCAGCCCTATGGACAGACGAAACACCATATATTTT. It translates to CASSPMDRRNTIYF.

V and J are TRBV6-1 and TRBJ1-2; 7 bases fit TRBD1. CDR3 length: 17 residues. J gave up 4 bases and V 6 bases, and 17 bases lay outside the gene matches. CDR1 and CDR2 (germline): MNHNS, SASEGT. The DNA for the CDR3 is TGTGCCAGCAGCCCGAGGACAGGCGCGCCAGGGCTCTATGGCTACACCTTC. Translated, it gives CASSPRTGAPGLYGYTF.

The V gene is TRBV12-3 or TRBV12-4, the J gene TRBJ2-4; the D is unclear. V lost 1 base and J 4 bases, leaving 8 bases between the germline ends. The CDR3 has 14 residues. CDR3 loop: CASSLGVTKNIQYF. DNA for the CDR3: TGTGCCAGCAGTTTAGGGGTCACAAAAAACATTCAGTACTTC.

The chain employs TRBV12-3 or TRBV12-4 and TRBJ1-3; D is unresolved. Trimming took off 9 bases at V and 0 bases at J, with 15 bases between the two ends. The CDR3 has 15 residues. CDR3 bases: TGTGCCAGTCTTGAGGGCGTGAACTCTGGAAACACCATATATTTT. This gives the protein CASLEGVNSGNTIYF.

The genes are TRBV7-2 and TRBJ1-2; D unresolved. V was pared by 2 bases and J by 2 bases, with 12 bases between. The germline gives CDR1 SGHTA, CDR2 FQGNSA. The CDR3 covers 15 residues. CDR3 sequence reads: CASSLYERANYGYTF. In DNA form, the CDR3 reads TGTGCCAGCAGCTTATACGAAAGGGCCAACTATGGCTACACCTTC. Looking up the rest from reference TRBV7-2 and TRBJ1-2 gives the full variable domain: GAGVSQSPSNKVTEKGKDVELRCDPISGHTALYWYRQSLGQGLEFLIYFQGNSAPDKSGLPSDRFSAERTGGSVSTLTIQRTQQEDSAVYLCASSLYERANYGYTFGSGTRLTVV.

The chain is built from TRBV5-1 and TRBJ1-2; TRBD1 aligns across 7 bases. The CDR3 has 14 residues. Germline trimming cut 3 bases from V and 3 bases from J; bases unmatched to any gene: 5. Germline V gives CDR1 SGHRS, CDR2 YFSETQ. The CDR3 spells CASSSQGDHYGYTF. DNA of the CDR3: TGCGCCAGCAGCTCTCAGGGGGATCACTATGGCTACACCTTC. The whole variable domain, remainder taken from reference TRBV5-1 and TRBJ1-2, is KAGVTQTPRYLIKTRGQQVTLSCSPISGHRSVSWYQQTPGQGLQFLFEYFSETQRNKGNFPGRFSGRQFSNSRSEMNVSTLELGDSALYLCASSSQGDHYGYTFGSGTRLTVV.

The chain recombines TRBV25-1 with TRBJ2-3, with TRBD1 identical over 7 bases. The CDR3 sequence is 15 residues long. V shed 9 bases, J shed 0 bases, and the junction held 9 bases outside the gene matches. Germline CDR1 and CDR2: MGHDK and SYGVNS. The CDR3 bases are TGTGCCAGTAGTAGGGGACAGCCTAGCACAGATACGCAGTATTTT. Translated: CASSRGQPSTDTQYF.

This clonotype has more than one count but fewer than ten. This chain joins TRBV4-3 and TRBJ2-3; TRBD2 matches 11 bases. The length of the CDR3 is 18 residues. After removal of 3 bases from V and 1 base from J, the junction contained 9 bases not matched to a gene. From germline, CDR1 is LGHNA and CDR2 YSLEER. Here the CDR3 DNA reads TGCGCCAGCAGCCAGGGCCAAATGACTAGCGGGGGCACAGATACGCAGTATTTT. The encoded protein is CASSQGQMTSGGTDTQYF.

V usage is TRBV5-1 and J usage is TRBJ2-7; 7 nucleotides line up with TRBD1. The CDR3 runs 15 residues. J gave up 2 bases and V 3 bases, and 8 bases lay outside the gene matches. Germline values: CDR1 SGHRS, CDR2 YFSETQ. The CDR3 spells CASSSADQGAYEQYF. The CDR3 DNA is TGCGCCAGCAGCTCGGCAGATCAGGGGGCCTACGAGCAGTACTTC.

This clonotype was observed a single time. This chain connects TRBV4-1 to TRBJ2-7; perhaps TRBD2 as D (6 bases). V lost 2 bases and J 3 bases, leaving 11 bases between the germline ends. CDR3 size: 14 residues. The germline V gene has CDR1 MGHRA and CDR2 YSYEKL. CDR3 sequence (DNA): TGCGCCAGCAGCCAACGCGGGGATGGCTACGAGCAGTACTTC. It yields the protein CASSQRGDGYEQYF.

This clonotype was observed a few times. This chain joins TRBV6-5 and TRBJ1-2; 7 bases map to TRBD1. V gave up 5 bases and J gave up 2 bases; unmatched junction bases: 5. CDR3 length equals 14 residues. CDR1 MNHEY and CDR2 SVGAGI come from the germline V gene. CDR3 amino acids: CASSKTGQNYGYTF. In nucleotides, the CDR3 is TGTGCCAGCAGTAAGACAGGGCAGAACTATGGCTACACCTTC.

V usage is TRBV20-1 and J usage is TRBJ2-5; possibly TRBD1 for D (6 bases). Matching the DNA end better, TRBJ2-7 makes the J call doubtful. From germline, CDR1 is DFQATT and CDR2 SNEGSKA (reference sequence). The CDR3 is 12 amino acids. CDR3 protein: CSLVGTPNEQYF. For the CDR3, the DNA is TGCAGCCTAGTCGGGACACCGAACGAGCAGTACTTC.

CDR3 region: CASSQGRQGQAFF. As DNA, the CDR3 is TGTGCCAGCAGCCAAGGCCGACAGGGTCAGGCTTTCTTT. The V gene is TRBV4-2, the J gene TRBJ1-1, with 7 bases identical to TRBD1. Trimming took 1 base from V and 11 from J; bases not matched to a gene: 7. The CDR3 is made up of 13 amino acids. Germline assignment: CDR1 LGHNA and CDR2 YNFKEQ.

The chain combines TRBV20-1 with TRBJ2-5, with 8 nucleotides matching TRBD2. The J segment lost 2 bases and the V segment lost 3 bases, leaving 11 bases of the junction unmatched. CDR3 size: 16 residues. Germline CDR1 and CDR2: DFQATT and SNEGSKA (reference sequence). CDR3 protein: CSARWWASGSQETQYF. As DNA, the CDR3 is TGCAGTGCTAGGTGGTGGGCTAGCGGGTCTCAAGAGACCCAGTACTTC.

This rearrangement joins TRBV5-1 to TRBJ2-3; 12 bases map to TRBD1. CDR3 length equals 18 residues. The germline V gene has CDR1 SGHRS and CDR2 YFSETQ. V lost 4 bases, J lost 3 bases, and 12 bases stayed unmatched. This CDR3 is CASSVPPPGQGATDTQYF. DNA of the CDR3: TGCGCCAGCAGCGTTCCTCCCCCGGGACAGGGGGCTACAGATACGCAGTATTTT.

The chain combines TRBV5-1 with TRBJ2-3, with a weak D call TRBD2 (7 bases). The CDR3 is 16 residues long. Trimming removed 0 bases at V and 3 bases at J, with 14 bases between. CDR1 and CDR2 from the germline V gene are SGHRS and YFSETQ. CDR3: CASSLARGGRTDTQYF. Here the CDR3 DNA reads TGCGCCAGCAGCTTGGCAAGGGGGGGCCGGACAGATACGCAGTATTTT.

The CDR3 bases are TGTGCCAGCAGTTTGATGGTGAGCACAGATACGCAGTATTTT. This codes for CASSLMVSTDTQYF. The V call is TRBV12-3 or TRBV12-4, the J call TRBJ2-3; no reliable D call. This CDR3 has 14 residues. With 3 bases removed from V and 0 bases from J, the gap between germline ends came to 7 bases.

The chain employs TRBV12-3 or TRBV12-4 and TRBJ1-2, with D possibly matching TRBD1 (5 bases). The CDR3 is 14 residues long. V was trimmed by 5 bases and J by 4 bases, leaving 14 bases between them. The CDR3 bases are TGTGCCAGCAGTCCCGGGACGGATCTCTATGGCTACACCTTC. Translating gives CASSPGTDLYGYTF.

This chain joins TRBV18 and TRBJ1-1, with D maybe TRBD1 (5 bases). Trimming stripped 3 bases from V and 8 bases from J, with 13 bases between. Per the germline V gene, CDR1 is KGHSH and CDR2 is LQKENI. The CDR3 consists of 13 residues. CDR3 DNA sequence: TGTGCCAGCTCACCCCTCACGGGGGTCGAAGCTTTCTTT. It encodes CASSPLTGVEAFF.

The chain uses TRBV27 and TRBJ1-1; possible D gene TRBD1, 6 bases. The CDR3 runs 13 residues. Germline CDR1 and CDR2: MNHEY and SMNVEV (reference sequence). Trimming cost V 3 bases and J 8 bases, with 13 bases left between them. The chain's CDR3 is CASSFIQGNEAFF. In DNA, the CDR3 is TGTGCCAGCAGTTTTATACAGGGCAACGAAGCTTTCTTT.

The rearrangement links TRBV3-1 to TRBJ2-2; 9 nucleotides agree with TRBD2. The V and J ends lost 1 base and 7 bases, in that order; junction bases with no gene match: 7. Germline CDR1 is LGHDT and CDR2 is YNNKEL (reference sequence). The CDR3 has 16 residues. CDR3 nucleotide sequence: TGTGCCAGCAGCCAAGTTCCGGGACTAGCCGGCGGGGAGCTGTTTTTT. It codes for CASSQVPGLAGGELFF.

This clonotype was observed a handful of times. J is TRBJ2-1 and V is TRBV29-1, with unresolved D. Germline lookup yields CDR1 SQVTM and CDR2 ANQGSEA. The CDR3 covers 14 residues. The V end lost 0 bases, the J end lost 8 bases, and 14 bases lay between the germline ends. DNA for the CDR3: TGCAGCGTTGAAGACCGTACCGTGGGCCATGAGCAGTTCTTC. It yields the protein CSVEDRTVGHEQFF.

The chain recombines TRBV25-1 with TRBJ2-5, with D maybe TRBD1 (6 bases). The CDR3 spans 14 residues. Trimming removed 7 bases at V and 3 bases at J, with 15 bases between. CDR1 and CDR2 from the germline V gene are MGHDK and SYGVNS. The CDR3 protein is CASTRHGTKETQYF. CDR3 nucleotide sequence: TGTGCCAGCACTAGACACGGGACAAAAGAGACCCAGTACTTC.

The chain joins TRBV20-1 to TRBJ1-5; TRBD1 matches 11 bases. Germline CDR1 DFQATT, CDR2 SNEGSKA (reference sequence). Unmatched junction bases numbered 12, after V lost 5 bases and J lost 3 bases. The CDR3 length is 17 residues. The CDR3 bases are TGCAGTGCTCGACCGCTGGACAGGGGGCTTACCAATCAGCCCCAGCATTTT. As protein: CSARPLDRGLTNQPQHF.

The chain carries TRBV6-6 and TRBJ1-5; 7 positions agree with TRBD1. J was trimmed by 5 bases and V by 7 bases; bases with no gene match: 14. Germline lookup yields CDR1 MNHNY and CDR2 SVGAGI (reference sequence). CDR3 length: 16 amino acids. The CDR3 DNA reads TGTGCCAGCAATGACAGGGCGAGGGGAATTGATCAGCCCCAGCATTTT. Encoded protein: CASNDRARGIDQPQHF.

This clonotype was seen many times. The J gene is TRBJ2-7, the V gene TRBV29-1; TRBD1 matches 8 bases. The CDR3 is made up of 14 amino acids. The V gene end was trimmed by 4 bases and the J gene end by 4 bases; junction bases not matched to a gene: 9. Per the germline V gene, CDR1 is SQVTM and CDR2 is ANQGSEA. The CDR3 DNA follows: TGCAGCGTTGCCCCGAGGACAGGGTCTTACGAGCAGTACTTC. This gives the protein CSVAPRTGSYEQYF.

This chain uses TRBV3-1 with TRBJ1-2, with D perhaps TRBD1 (6 bases). CDR3 length: 14 residues. Germline CDR1 is LGHDT and CDR2 is YNNKEL (reference sequence). The ends were cut back, 5 bases at V and 8 bases at J, with 18 bases in the middle. DNA for the CDR3: TGTGCCAGCAGCGACCTAGGGGGGGAAGAGGGCTACACCTTC. This gives the protein CASSDLGGEEGYTF.